Listed below are T cell receptor beta chains from one sample, sequenced in a study of T cell clones after liver transplantation. The method was immunoSEQ multiplex PCR; TCRdb's version includes in-frame clones alone and lacks a portion of them. The repertoire holds some 57,000 clones, with 60% to 80% as singletons. The material sequenced was CD4+ T cells from blood, taken at the 22-month timepoint. These receptors were collected from a human patient who received a liver transplant. Among the T cells, some may be from the graft donor. CDR3s include the opening cysteine and the closing phenylalanine or tryptophan. The order of the fields is clone size, J gene, D gene, V gene, CDR3 protein, CDR3 DNA. The D gene is left open where the match is weak. Clone size, where shown, is once, few, many, or a class for clones that have expanded.

.	TRBJ1-1	.	TRBV27	CASSGTRVGTEAFF	TGTGCCAGCAGTGGGACAAGGGTTGGCACTGAAGCTTTCTTT
.	TRBJ1-4	.	TRBV7-9	CASSLMTGEEKLFF	TGTGCCAGCAGCCTGATGACTGGGGAGGAAAAACTGTTTTTT
.	TRBJ2-1	.	TRBV6-4	CASSESDGDYEQFF	TGTGCCAGCAGTGAGTCGGACGGGGACTATGAGCAGTTCTTC
.	TRBJ2-7	TRBD2	TRBV2	CASTLRGVSSYEQYF	TGTGCCAGCACCCTACGGGGGGTAAGCTCCTACGAGCAGTACTTC
.	TRBJ1-1	.	TRBV10-1	CASSESGGYTEAFF	TGCGCCAGCAGTGAGTCGGGCGGATACACTGAAGCTTTCTTT
.	TRBJ1-6	.	TRBV28	CASRVTRTENSPLHF	TGTGCCAGCAGGGTCACCCGGACAGAAAATTCACCCCTCCACTTT
.	TRBJ1-6	TRBD1	TRBV30	CAWKTGDNSPLHF	TGTGCCTGGAAGACAGGGGATAATTCACCCCTCCACTTT
.	TRBJ2-5	TRBD2	TRBV6-4	CASSVTSGAETQYF	TGTGCCAGCAGTGTAACTAGCGGGGCAGAGACCCAGTACTTC
.	TRBJ2-3	TRBD2	TRBV6-1	CASSEASGGATDTQYF	TGTGCCAGCAGTGAAGCTAGCGGGGGGGCCACAGATACGCAGTATTTT
.	TRBJ2-2	.	TRBV6-4	CASSDTRFNTGELFF	TGTGCCAGCAGTGACACAAGGTTCAACACCGGGGAGCTGTTTTTT
.	TRBJ2-1	.	TRBV27	CASSLSSGASEQFF	TGTGCCAGCAGTTTATCGTCCGGGGCAAGTGAGCAGTTCTTC
.	TRBJ2-7	.	TRBV6-1	CASSGPPLYEQYF	TGTGCCAGCAGCGGACCGCCTCTCTACGAGCAGTACTTC
few	TRBJ1-6	.	TRBV19	CASAPRGGDWNSPLHF	TGTGCCAGCGCTCCCAGGGGAGGAGATTGGAATTCACCCCTCCACTTT
.	TRBJ1-3	.	TRBV27	CASKGLGNTIYF	TGTGCCTCAAAGGGGCTAGGAAACACCATATATTTT
.	TRBJ1-1	.	TRBV4-1	CASSQEMSSGWTEAFF	TGCGCCAGCAGCCAAGAAATGTCGAGTGGTTGGACTGAAGCTTTCTTT
many	TRBJ1-5	TRBD1	TRBV27	CASSSQGADSNQPQHF	TGTGCCAGCAGTTCCCAGGGGGCGGATAGCAATCAGCCCCAGCATTTT
.	TRBJ1-2	.	TRBV27	CASSLFGVGYTF	TGTGCCAGCAGTTTATTCGGGGTTGGCTACACCTTC
.	TRBJ1-3	TRBD1	TRBV5-1	CASSPQGGDTIYF	TGCGCCAGCAGCCCACAGGGGGGAGACACCATATATTTT
.	TRBJ2-7	TRBD1	TRBV5-1	CASSGGGTGFYEQYF	TGCGCCAGCAGCGGGGGCGGGACAGGGTTTTACGAGCAGTACTTC
.	TRBJ2-7	TRBD1	TRBV7-2	CASSFGTGLYEQYF	TGTGCCAGCAGCTTCGGGACAGGGCTTTACGAGCAGTACTTC
.	TRBJ2-7	TRBD1	TRBV6-1	CASSDGDRNEQYF	TGTGCCAGCAGTGACGGGGACAGGAACGAGCAGTACTTC
.	TRBJ2-5	.	TRBV5-4	CASSLGQIQETQYF	TGTGCCAGCAGCTTGGGACAGATCCAAGAGACCCAGTACTTC
few	TRBJ1-3	TRBD1	TRBV11-2	CASSARTGWDTIYF	TGTGCCAGCAGCGCGAGGACAGGGTGGGACACCATATATTTT
.	TRBJ2-3	TRBD2	TRBV19	CASSTPSQRGGPDTQYF	TGTGCCAGTAGTACTCCCTCCCAGCGGGGGGGCCCAGATACGCAGTATTTT
.	TRBJ1-2	.	TRBV5-6	CASSVGYGYTF	TGTGCCAGCAGCGTCGGCTATGGCTACACCTTC
.	TRBJ2-3	TRBD2	TRBV30	CAWRRGGTSTDTQYF	TGTGCCTGGAGGCGGGGGGGCACCAGCACAGATACGCAGTATTTT